The subject of this entry is one T cell receptor (beta chain). The record originates from a study of multiple sclerosis patients with progressive multifocal leukoencephalopathy. CDR1 and CDR2 (germline): LNHDA, SQIVND (reference sequence). V dropped 4 bases and J dropped 5 bases, with 9 bases sitting between them. The CDR3 is 13 residues long. Time point meaning: time of PML onset. Here immunoSEQ multiplex PCR was the method, and the copy in TCRdb shows in-frame clones only, minus some. The sample yields 25,000 to 35,000 clones, roughly 87% seen once. The sample in question was PBMCs, obtained from a patient treated with natalizumab. This chain uses TRBV19 with TRBJ2-1; D might be TRBD2 (5 bases). The source of this sequence is a human donor with progressive multifocal leukoencephalopathy. The CDR3 DNA reads TGTGCCAGTAGTACCGGACTTAACAATGAGCAGTTCTTC. Residues: CASSTGLNNEQFF.